Detailed here is one TCR beta chain. Its antigen is still unknown. As to time point: patch test 1, 2 weeks after DPC sensitization. Described treatment: therapeutic diphenylcyclopropenone sensitization with weekly scalp DPC. Sequencing started from total RNA isolated from unfractionated whole blood. TCRdb reprocessed the RACE reads via MiXCR and lists one record per CDR3 protein. The repertoire holds 300,000 to 350,000 distinct CDR3 sequences, about 7% seen once, with 7% to 10% in the top ten. The sample originates from a study of human T cells and chemical hapten exposure. Broader study findings: Given that the donors had alopecia, their immune response may differ from that seen in healthy people. PT1 expanded TCR counts correlated positively with patch test score.

The CDR3 contains 18 residues. Germline CDR1 reads LGHNA; CDR2 reads YSLEER. V was shortened by 1 base and J by 3 bases, with 18 bases between the two germline ends. The receptor's source is a woman between 18 and 29 years old with alopecia areata. Some clones in this sample may be carry-over from other donors' samples. The rearrangement uses TRBV4-3 and TRBJ2-2; weak D call: TRBD1 (7 bases). The sample in question was whole blood, obtained in connection with sensitization to the hapten diphenylcyclopropenone (DPC). The CDR3 bases are TGCGCCAGCAGCCAAGGAGGAGGGGGCGCCTTCTACACCGGGGAGCTGTTTTTT. Amino acid sequence: CASSQGGGGAFYTGELFF.